This T cell receptor beta chain was captured in a study of T cell responses to AZD1222 COVID-19 vaccine. Per germline, CDR1 SNHLY and CDR2 FYNNEI. CDR3 length: 15 residues. Trimming cost V 8 bases and J 0 bases; bases outside gene matches: 8. Whole-study results and caveats: As reported, nearly half of all spike-specific TCRs target variant regions that are unmutated. Sampled repertoires all dated from after the peak T cell response. Females made up more of the donors, who were largely white British, and clonal diversity may have come out too low.

To note about this clone: Its antigen is unidentified.

Some clones are missing from TCRdb's copy, which holds only in-frame ones; the method was immunoSEQ multiplex PCR. The sample contains 150,000 to 200,000 clones, roughly 93% of which appear only once. Here the sequenced sample was peripheral blood, taken on day 0 of AZD1222 vaccination. The chain combines TRBV2 with TRBJ2-3, with 7 bases fitting TRBD2. The sequence was obtained from an adult in good health. CDR3: CASVTSGTSTDTQYF. The DNA of the CDR3 is TGTGCCAGCGTCACCAGCGGGACTAGCACAGATACGCAGTATTTT.